One and the same sample provided the 20 T cell receptor beta chains below, sequenced in a study of blood T cell repertoires in COVID-19 (dated by TCRdb to the early 2020s). Library preparation used the immunoSEQ multiplex PCR assay. In its TCRdb copy, this immuneACCESS table keeps in-frame sequences only and misses some clones. Where compared with another copy, unresolved V genes explain less than half of these, and the others have no known cause. Counted in this sample were more than 350,000 clones; around 90% of them appeared once. The top ten clonotypes cover around 3% of the sample. Sequenced material: peripheral blood. These receptors were obtained from a woman in her twenties or thirties with COVID-19, enrolled during active disease.

This chain joins TRBV19 and TRBJ2-2; no reliable D call. The germline V gene has CDR1 LNHDA and CDR2 SQIVND (reference sequence). The CDR3 has 17 residues. Trimming shortened V by 1 base and J by 1 base, and 13 bases separated the two germline ends. The chain's CDR3 is CASSIGIGFGNTGELFF. DNA for the CDR3: TGTGCCAGTAGTATAGGTATTGGCTTTGGGAACACCGGGGAGCTGTTTTTT.

The V call is TRBV5-1, the J call TRBJ1-1; the match to TRBD1 covers 8 bases. V was clipped by 0 bases and J by 5 bases; unmatched bases: 3. Germline values: CDR1 SGHRS, CDR2 YFSETQ. The length of the CDR3 is 14 residues. CDR3 in DNA: TGCGCCAGCAGCTTGGAACAGGGGGTTACTGAAGCTTTCTTT. This sequence encodes CASSLEQGVTEAFF.

The V call is TRBV29-1, the J call TRBJ1-1, with a weak D call TRBD1 (6 bases). The V end was cut by 7 bases, the J end by 5 bases, with 14 bases between. The CDR3 length is 12 residues. Germline CDR1 SQVTM, CDR2 ANQGSEA. CDR3 residues: CSATTGLTEAFF. The CDR3 nucleotides are TGCAGCGCCACGACAGGATTGACTGAAGCTTTCTTT.

The CDR3 DNA is TGCAGTGCTAGTCCCATAGCGAAACCTTACGAGCAGTACTTC. Translation: CSASPIAKPYEQYF. The chain carries TRBV20-1 and TRBJ2-7, with TRBD2 as a possible D gene (5 bases). There are 14 residues in the CDR3. Germline V gene lookup returns CDR1 DFQATT and CDR2 SNEGSKA (reference sequence). V was shortened by 3 bases and J by 4 bases, with 16 bases between the two germline ends.

At least ten counts were recorded for this clone. The genes are TRBV5-8 and TRBJ1-1; D unclear. The V gene's germline CDR1 is SGHTS and CDR2 YDEGEE. This CDR3 is built from 13 residues. Trimming shortened V by 4 bases and J by 5 bases, and 12 bases separated the two germline ends. In nucleotides, the CDR3 is TGTGCCAGCAGCCCCCCTTTTAATACTGAAGCTTTCTTT. Protein sequence: CASSPPFNTEAFF.

The chain is built from TRBV4-2 and TRBJ2-7, with D perhaps TRBD1 (6 bases). Germline lookup yields CDR1 LGHNA and CDR2 YNFKEQ. This CDR3 spans 15 amino acids. The V end lost 1 base, the J end lost 1 base, and 11 bases lay between the germline ends. CDR3 amino acids: CASSQGRRGSYEQYF. Written as DNA, the CDR3 is TGTGCCAGCAGCCAAGGCCGCAGGGGATCCTACGAGCAGTACTTC.

The CDR3 DNA is TGTGCCAGCAGTACACAGCGGGCCCCCACCCCAGAGACCCAGTACTTC. This codes for CASSTQRAPTPETQYF. This chain links TRBV6-6 with TRBJ2-5, with D maybe TRBD2 (6 bases). This CDR3 is 16 amino acids long. The germline V and J ends were trimmed by 5 bases and 4 bases, with 20 bases remaining between them. Germline values: CDR1 MNHNY, CDR2 SVGAGI (reference sequence).

The chain joins TRBV5-6 to TRBJ2-2, with D unclear. The V gene's germline CDR1 is SGHDT and CDR2 YYEEEE. V gave up 0 bases and J gave up 3 bases, with 3 bases separating them. There are 13 residues in the CDR3. DNA for the CDR3: TGTGCCAGCAGCTTGGTAGACACCGGGGAGCTGTTTTTT. Amino acids: CASSLVDTGELFF.

This clone was seen once. The chain joins TRBV9 to TRBJ2-5, with TRBD2 matching over 9 bases. J lost 4 bases, V lost 3 bases, and 10 bases had no gene match. In germline, CDR1 is SGDLS, CDR2 YYNGEE. The CDR3 contains 16 residues. As DNA, the CDR3 is TGTGCCAGCAGCGGGCACCGAGCGGGAGGTGGAGAGACCCAGTACTTC. Translated: CASSGHRAGGGETQYF.

This rearrangement joins TRBV5-4 to TRBJ2-3, with a weak D call TRBD2 (5 bases). V was pared by 3 bases and J by 1 base, with 15 bases between. Germline V gene sequence: CDR1 SGHNT, CDR2 YYREEE (reference sequence). The CDR3 loop spans 16 amino acids. The CDR3 DNA is TGTGCCAGCAGCTCGCCGACTACCCCGGGCACAGATACGCAGTATTTT. Translation: CASSSPTTPGTDTQYF.

The rearrangement links TRBV6-2 or TRBV6-3 to TRBJ2-5; D is possibly TRBD2 (7 bases). V was trimmed by 5 bases and J by 4 bases, leaving 14 bases between them. Germline CDR1 and CDR2: MNHEY and SVGEGT. The CDR3 covers 14 residues. CDR3 in amino acids: CASSRGGLGETQYF. In DNA form, the CDR3 reads TGTGCCAGCAGTCGCGGGGGCCTAGGAGAGACCCAGTACTTC.

The chain couples TRBV6-1 to TRBJ1-6; D may be TRBD1 (6 bases). The CDR3 loop spans 15 amino acids. CDR1 and CDR2 from the germline V gene are MNHNS and SASEGT. Deletions cut 1 base from V and 12 bases from J, with 16 bases between. The CDR3 region is CASSEVIGPRGPLHF. The CDR3 bases are TGTGCCAGCAGTGAAGTTATCGGACCCAGGGGACCCCTCCACTTT.

V gene TRBV7-2 combines with J gene TRBJ1-2; D is perhaps TRBD1 (6 bases). The CDR3 is 16 residues long. V lost 6 bases, J lost 8 bases, and 25 bases lay in between. CDR1 and CDR2 from the germline V gene are SGHTA and FQGNSA. This CDR3 is CASSLTGTGRSRGYTF. The CDR3 bases are TGTGCCAGCAGTCTCACAGGGACCGGGCGTTCGAGGGGCTACACCTTC.

This clone is a singleton in its sample. The rearrangement uses TRBV6-2 or TRBV6-3 and TRBJ2-7, with D unclear. V was shortened by 4 bases and J by 3 bases, with 7 bases between the two germline ends. The CDR3 spans 12 residues. CDR1 MNHEY and CDR2 SVGEGT come from the germline V gene. This CDR3 is CASSFVHYEQYV. The CDR3 DNA is TGTGCCAGCAGTTTTGTTCACTACGAGCAGTACGTC.

This clone was picked up one time. The rearrangement joins TRBV7-6 to TRBJ1-6; 8 positions match TRBD1. Trimming at V came to 4 bases and at J to 10 bases, leaving 6 bases not matched to a gene. The CDR3 runs to 14 residues. The germline gives CDR1 SGHVS, CDR2 FNYEAQ. The CDR3 protein is CASSSGQGESPLHF. As DNA, the CDR3 is TGTGCCAGCAGCTCCGGACAGGGAGAATCACCCCTCCACTTT.

The rearrangement joins TRBV13 to TRBJ2-1; 8 bases map to TRBD2. Germline V gene data show CDR1 as PRHDT and CDR2 as FYEKMQ (reference sequence). V gave up 8 bases and J gave up 6 bases; unmatched junction bases: 9. This CDR3 is 14 amino acids long. The CDR3 sequence is CASQEAGVPNEQFF. For the CDR3, the DNA is TGTGCCAGCCAGGAAGCGGGAGTCCCCAATGAGCAGTTCTTC.

The rearrangement joins TRBV6-2 or TRBV6-3 to TRBJ1-5; the match to TRBD1 covers 8 bases. V was pared by 4 bases and J by 6 bases, with 8 bases of the junction left unmatched. The CDR3 contains 15 residues. Germline V gives CDR1 MNHEY, CDR2 SVGEGT. As DNA, the CDR3 is TGTGCCAGCAGTTCGGGGCCAGGGGGCTTTCAGCCCCAGCATTTT. This codes for CASSSGPGGFQPQHF.

The sample holds one count of this clone. The chain employs TRBV3-1 (or the pseudogene TRBV3-2) and TRBJ2-1; possibly TRBD1 for D (5 bases). In germline, CDR1 is LGHDT, CDR2 YNNKEL (reference sequence). The V end was cut by 0 bases, the J end by 12 bases, with 18 bases between. This CDR3 region has 15 residues. CDR3 region: CASSQDTGGTGRQFF. The CDR3 DNA sequence: TGTGCCAGCAGCCAAGATACAGGCGGAACGGGTAGGCAGTTCTTC.

The chain links TRBV7-9 to TRBJ1-1; 7 bases line up with TRBD1. Trimming took 5 bases from V and 8 from J; bases not matched to a gene: 8. The CDR3 consists of 13 residues. The germline V gene encodes CDR1 SEHNR and CDR2 FQNEAQ (reference sequence). The CDR3 protein is CASSPRQGSEAFF. CDR3 DNA sequence: TGTGCCAGCAGCCCAAGACAGGGCTCCGAAGCTTTCTTT.

The chain joins TRBV25-1 to TRBJ1-2; TRBD1 matches at 8 bases. V lost 8 bases, J lost 4 bases, and 15 bases stayed unmatched. There are 16 residues in the CDR3. CDR1 and CDR2 (germline): MGHDK, SYGVNS. CDR3 sequence: CASLIYRDRTLYGYTF. The DNA of the CDR3 is TGTGCCAGCCTAATTTATCGGGACAGGACACTCTATGGCTACACCTTC.